The 32 T cell receptor beta chains below were found in one sample sequenced in a study of T cells in Graves' hyperthyroidism and ophthalmopathy. Amplification targeted TCR beta CDR3 regions from RNA transcripts. TCR CDR3 underwent first-round RT-PCR with the HTBI primer set. MiXCR was run by TCRdb on the multiplex PCR reads, yielding one entry per CDR3 protein. There are 530,000 or so distinct CDR3 sequences in the sample; approximately 17% occur only once, and around 17% lies in the top ten. The sample was blood. The receptors here all came from a woman in her late teens or twenties with Graves' ophthalmopathy.

This clonotype was counted at least ten times. V gene TRBV30 combines with J gene TRBJ1-2; perhaps TRBD1 as D (6 bases). The length of the CDR3 is 13 residues. The germline V gene encodes CDR1 GTSNPN and CDR2 SVGIG (reference sequence). The V gene lost 4 bases and the J gene lost 3 bases, with 12 bases spanning the gap. The CDR3 region has the DNA TGTGCCTGGACGGACAGTTCCGACTATGGCTACACCTTC. This sequence encodes CAWTDSSDYGYTF.

This clonotype was detected many times. The CDR3 nucleotides read TGTGCCAGCAGCCCCAGTCCCGGGACAGGCTCGGGAGATACGCAGTATTTT. Protein sequence: CASSPSPGTGSGDTQYF. This chain connects TRBV7-3 to TRBJ2-3, with 8 bases lining up with TRBD1. Trimming at V came to 5 bases and at J to 5 bases, leaving 15 bases not matched to a gene. Germline assignment: CDR1 SGHTA and CDR2 FQGTGA. The CDR3 runs to 17 residues. Full variable domain (outside the CDR3, taken from reference TRBV7-3 and TRBJ2-3): GAGVSQTPSNKVTEKGKYVELRCDPISGHTALYWYRQSLGQGPEFLIYFQGTGAADDSGLPNDRFFAVRPEGSVSTLKIQRTERGDSAVYLCASSPSPGTGSGDTQYFGPGTRLTVL.

At least ten counts were recorded for this clonotype. The V call is TRBV12-3 or TRBV12-4, the J call TRBJ1-2; unclear D gene. The CDR3 spans 13 residues. V was trimmed by 1 base and J by 4 bases, leaving 7 bases between them. The DNA of the CDR3 is TGTGCCAGCAGTTTAGGGCACCTCTATGGCTACACCTTC. This sequence encodes CASSLGHLYGYTF.

Remarks on this clonotype: A read error may account for a junction end that differs from germline. The chain links TRBV7-6 to TRBJ2-5; 8 positions agree with TRBD2. The CDR3 length is 16 residues. Germline V gene lookup returns CDR1 SGHVS and CDR2 FNYEAQ. The CDR3 here is CTSSLFAGGIQETQYF. DNA of the CDR3: TGTACCAGCAGCTTATTTGCGGGAGGAATCCAAGAGACCCAGTACTTC.

This clonotype was seen many times. The rearrangement joins TRBV13 to TRBJ2-7; D is unclear. Germline V gives CDR1 PRHDT, CDR2 FYEKMQ (reference sequence). This CDR3 is 12 amino acids long. Trimming pared 1 base from V and 0 bases from J, leaving 1 base between. CDR3 nucleotides: TGTGCCAGCAGCTTAGCCTCCTACGAGCAGTACTTC. This gives the protein CASSLASYEQYF. Full variable domain (outside the CDR3, taken from reference TRBV13 and TRBJ2-7): AAGVIQSPRHLIKEKRETATLKCYPIPRHDTVYWYQQGPGQDPQFLISFYEKMQSDKGSIPDRFSAQQFSDYHSELNMSSLELGDSALYFCASSLASYEQYFGPGTRLTVT.

This clonotype was seen many times. The gene calls are TRBV28 and TRBJ1-1, with a tentative D call TRBD1 (6 bases). The germline gives CDR1 MDHEN, CDR2 SYDVKM. The V end was cut by 0 bases, the J end by 7 bases, with 15 bases between. CDR3 length: 15 residues. The CDR3 DNA is TGTGCCAGCAGTTTATGGGACAGAGCGAGTATTGAAGCTTTCTTT. It translates to CASSLWDRASIEAFF. Looking up the rest from reference TRBV28 and TRBJ1-1 gives the full variable domain: DVKVTQSSRYLVKRTGEKVFLECVQDMDHENMFWYRQDPGLGLRLIYFSYDVKMKEKGDIPEGYSVSREKKERFSLILESASTNQTSMYLCASSLWDRASIEAFFGQGTRLTVV.

Many counts were recorded for this clonotype. This sequence joins TRBV30 and TRBJ1-6; D is perhaps TRBD1 (5 bases). The CDR3 consists of 16 residues. Trimming shortened V by 1 base and J by 0 bases, and 10 bases separated the two germline ends. Germline CDR1 GTSNPN, CDR2 SVGIG (reference sequence). CDR3 protein: CAWSAPTDSYNSPLHF. CDR3 bases: TGTGCCTGGAGTGCCCCGACAGACTCCTATAATTCACCCCTCCACTTT.

This clonotype showed up just a few times. The chain carries TRBV5-6 and TRBJ2-5; possibly TRBD1 for D (5 bases). Trimming took off 7 bases at V and 1 base at J, with 11 bases between the two ends. Per germline, CDR1 SGHDT and CDR2 YYEEEE. There are 13 residues in the CDR3. The CDR3 DNA is TGTGCCAGCGGGGCCAGTATCCAAGAGACCCAGTACTTC. This codes for CASGASIQETQYF.

The chain uses TRBV20-1 and TRBJ2-3; no reliable D call. CDR3 length equals 15 residues. The germline CDR1 and CDR2 sequences are DFQATT and SNEGSKA (reference sequence). V lost 6 bases and J 2 bases, leaving 18 bases between the germline ends. The CDR3 region is CSAKTGQGNTDTQYF. In DNA, the CDR3 is TGCAGTGCAAAGACCGGCCAAGGGAACACAGATACGCAGTATTTT.

This clonotype has at least ten counts. This chain uses TRBV6-1 with TRBJ2-7; D remains ambiguous. CDR1 and CDR2 (germline): MNHNS, SASEGT. Trimming cost V 3 bases and J 5 bases, with 14 bases left between them. This CDR3 contains 14 residues. The CDR3: CASSDANSPDEQYF. In nucleotides, the CDR3 is TGTGCCAGCAGTGACGCCAACTCCCCGGACGAGCAGTACTTC.

This clonotype was seen repeatedly, ten times or more. The chain uses TRBV5-5 and TRBJ1-6; D remains ambiguous. This CDR3 contains 18 residues. Germline V gene sequence: CDR1 SGHKS, CDR2 YYEKEE (reference sequence). Trimming removed 5 bases at V and 0 bases at J, with 18 bases between. The DNA for the CDR3 is TGTGCCAGCAGTCCGAAGGCTTCTCGTGTCTCCTATAATTCACCCCTCCACTTT. As protein: CASSPKASRVSYNSPLHF.

The chain employs TRBV12-3 or TRBV12-4 and TRBJ2-2; no clear D. The CDR3 covers 14 residues. V was shortened by 4 bases and J by 2 bases, with 8 bases between the two germline ends. CDR3 in amino acids: CASSSPSNTGELFF. The CDR3 DNA reads as TGTGCCAGCAGTTCCCCCAGCAACACCGGGGAGCTGTTTTTT.

This clonotype has at least ten counts. The chain employs TRBV28 and TRBJ1-5; D is possibly TRBD1 (5 bases). The CDR3 is 15 residues long. From germline, CDR1 is MDHEN and CDR2 SYDVKM. V gave up 10 bases and J gave up 2 bases, with 18 bases separating them. CDR3 sequence (DNA): TGTGCCACCGATCCGTCGGGGGTCGGCAATCAGCCCCAGCATTTT. Its translation: CATDPSGVGNQPQHF. Using reference TRBV28 and TRBJ1-5 for the parts outside the CDR3, the full variable domain is DVKVTQSSRYLVKRTGEKVFLECVQDMDHENMFWYRQDPGLGLRLIYFSYDVKMKEKGDIPEGYSVSREKKERFSLILESASTNQTSMYLCATDPSGVGNQPQHFGDGTRLSIL.

In regard to this clonotype: Lacking the conserved final phenylalanine or tryptophan, this CDR3 likely reflects a read error. The V call is TRBV11-2, the J call TRBJ2-7; no definite D call. The CDR3 is 16 amino acids. Germline-derived CDR1 and CDR2 are SGHAT and FQNNGV. Trimming took off 4 bases at V and 3 bases at J, with 19 bases between the two ends. CDR3 region: CASSSTLDLINYEQYL. The CDR3, as DNA: TGTGCCAGCAGCTCGACCCTCGACCTGATTAACTACGAGCAGTACCTC.

This clonotype has ten or more counts. The chain has TRBV18 and TRBJ2-4; 8 nucleotides line up with TRBD1. The V segment lost 3 bases and the J segment 0 bases; nucleotides outside the gene matches: 1. The CDR3 length is 15 residues. The germline V gene encodes CDR1 KGHSH and CDR2 LQKENI. CDR3 protein: CASSPDRVAKNIQYF. The CDR3 DNA reads as TGTGCCAGCTCACCGGACAGGGTAGCCAAAAACATTCAGTACTTC.

CDR3 DNA sequence: TGTGCCAGCAGTGAAGCGGCGGGTCGCGACTACGAGCAGTACTTC. Translated: CASSEAAGRDYEQYF. The chain couples TRBV6-1 to TRBJ2-7; TRBD2 might be the D (5 bases). V lost 0 bases, J lost 3 bases, and 12 bases lay in between. CDR3 size: 15 residues. Germline V gives CDR1 MNHNS, CDR2 SASEGT.

On this clonotype: A read error may explain this, as a much larger clone is one base away. A read error is likely, as this CDR3 ends without the conserved phenylalanine or tryptophan. The rearrangement joins TRBV20-1 to TRBJ2-2; a weak D match, TRBD2 (6 bases). CDR3 length equals 14 residues. The V and J ends lost 1 base and 5 bases respectively, with 11 bases between them. Germline CDR1 reads DFQATT; CDR2 reads SNEGSKA (reference sequence). In nucleotides, the CDR3 is TGCAGTGCTAGAGGGGCGGCGGGGACCGGGGAGCTGTTTCTT. It codes for CSARGAAGTGELFL.

This clonotype was seen only a few times. The chain has TRBV14 and TRBJ1-2, with TRBD1 identical over 8 bases. From germline, CDR1 is SGHDN and CDR2 FVKESK. Trimming at V came to 3 bases and at J to 5 bases, leaving 8 bases not matched to a gene. The CDR3 extends over 15 amino acids. The CDR3 sequence: CASSHWGQAGYGYTF. For the CDR3, the DNA is TGTGCCAGCAGCCACTGGGGACAGGCGGGGTATGGCTACACCTTC. Together with reference TRBV14 and TRBJ1-2, the CDR3 gives the full variable domain: EAGVTQFPSHSVIEKGQTVTLRCDPISGHDNLYWYRRVMGKEIKFLLHFVKESKQDESGMPNNRFLAERTGGTYSTLKVQPAELEDSGVYFCASSHWGQAGYGYTFGSGTRLTVV.

This clonotype was recorded many times. V is TRBV6-1 and J is TRBJ2-2; 7 bases are shared with TRBD1. The germline CDR1 and CDR2 sequences are MNHNS and SASEGT. This CDR3 contains 15 residues. The V segment lost 7 bases and the J segment 3 bases; nucleotides outside the gene matches: 8. This chain's CDR3 is CASTRQGRDTGELFF. DNA for the CDR3: TGTGCCAGCACAAGACAGGGTCGCGACACCGGGGAGCTGTTTTTT.

The table lists this clonotype with many counts. The V gene is TRBV2, the J gene TRBJ1-1; D unresolved. CDR1 is SNHLY, CDR2 FYNNEI, per germline. V lost 3 bases and J 1 base, leaving 12 bases between the germline ends. The CDR3 has 15 residues. The CDR3: CASSDSRHPNTEAFF. The DNA of the CDR3 is TGTGCCAGCAGTGACTCGAGACACCCGAACACTGAAGCTTTCTTT.

The V call is TRBV2, the J call TRBJ2-3; 14 bases line up with TRBD2. After removal of 3 bases from V and 0 bases from J, the junction contained 8 bases not matched to a gene. Germline assignment: CDR1 SNHLY and CDR2 FYNNEI. This CDR3 contains 19 residues. The CDR3 spells CASSERTSGGLLSTDTQYF. The CDR3 bases are TGTGCCAGCAGTGAGCGGACTAGCGGGGGGCTATTAAGCACAGATACGCAGTATTTT.

In its sample, this clonotype was seen many times. The chain has TRBV6-1 and TRBJ2-1; the match to TRBD2 covers 13 bases. V gave up 6 bases and J gave up 11 bases; unmatched junction bases: 7. The CDR3 runs 14 residues. Germline V gives CDR1 MNHNS, CDR2 SASEGT. DNA for the CDR3: TGTGCCAGCAGCAAAACGGGACTAGCGGGGCAGCAGTTCTTC. Its protein is CASSKTGLAGQQFF.

This sequence joins TRBV6-6 and TRBJ1-2; D may be TRBD1 (6 bases). Germline CDR1 and CDR2: MNHNY and SVGAGI (reference sequence). Trimming cost V 2 bases and J 10 bases, with 17 bases left between them. This CDR3 is 14 amino acids long. As DNA, the CDR3 is TGTGCCAGCAGTTACCGTCAGACAGGCGAGGCCTACACCTTC. It encodes CASSYRQTGEAYTF.

The chain is built from TRBV9 and TRBJ2-1; 8 bases are a match to TRBD2. The CDR3 consists of 16 residues. V trimming: 0 bases; J trimming: 4 bases; junction bases outside the gene matches: 6. Germline V gives CDR1 SGDLS, CDR2 YYNGEE. The CDR3: CASSVASTSGYNEQFF. CDR3 coding DNA: TGTGCCAGCAGCGTAGCTTCAACTAGCGGTTACAATGAGCAGTTCTTC.

As for this clonotype: This could be a read error, since a much larger clone is one nucleotide away. This chain links TRBV2 with TRBJ1-2; D might be TRBD1 (5 bases). The germline V and J ends were trimmed by 7 bases and 4 bases, with 16 bases remaining between them. CDR3 length: 14 amino acids. Looked up from germline, CDR1 is SNHLY and CDR2 is FYNNEI. This chain's CDR3 is CASTGQGLSYGYTF. The CDR3 bases are TGTGCCAGCACCGGACAAGGTCTCAGCTATGGCTACACCTTC. Complete variable domain (other parts from reference TRBV2 and TRBJ1-2): EPEVTQTPSHQVTQMGQEVILRCVPISNHLYFYWYRQILGQKVEFLVSFYNNEISEKSEIFDDQFSVERPDGSNFTLKIRSTKLEDSAMYFCASTGQGLSYGYTFGSGTRLTVV.

This clonotype was counted only a few times. The genes are TRBV27 and TRBJ1-5, with TRBD1 as a possible D gene (5 bases). The CDR3 consists of 13 residues. The ends were cut back, 4 bases at V and 3 bases at J, with 7 bases in the middle. The V gene's germline CDR1 is MNHEY and CDR2 SMNVEV (reference sequence). DNA for the CDR3: TGTGCCAGCAGTTGGGGACCCAATCAGCCCCAGCATTTT. The encoded protein is CASSWGPNQPQHF.

The genes are TRBV5-5 and TRBJ2-2; D is perhaps TRBD2 (6 bases). Germline-derived CDR1 and CDR2 are SGHKS and YYEKEE (reference sequence). The CDR3 has 15 amino acids. The V end was cut by 4 bases, the J end by 0 bases, with 10 bases between. The CDR3 is CASSRDWTNTGELFF. DNA of the CDR3: TGTGCCAGCAGCCGGGACTGGACGAACACCGGGGAGCTGTTTTTT.

This clonotype was found a few times. The gene calls are TRBV7-6 and TRBJ2-3, with TRBD2 matching 8 bases. The trim removed 8 bases at V and 5 bases at J, leaving 12 bases unmatched. Germline lookup yields CDR1 SGHVS and CDR2 FNYEAQ. The CDR3 spans 15 residues. The CDR3 coding sequence is TGTGCCAGCCGACAAACGACTAGCGATCTAGATACGCAGTATTTT. As protein: CASRQTTSDLDTQYF.

This clonotype was recorded at least ten times. The V and J genes are TRBV11-2 and TRBJ2-1, with 9 bases aligning to TRBD1. The trim removed 4 bases at V and 2 bases at J, leaving 3 bases unmatched. Germline CDR1 SGHAT, CDR2 FQNNGV. The CDR3 contains 15 residues. The CDR3 nucleotides are TGTGCCAGCAGCTCCCACAGGGGGCCCTACAATGAGCAGTTCTTC. This codes for CASSSHRGPYNEQFF.

In its sample, this clonotype was seen a few times. The chain combines TRBV27 with TRBJ2-3; no clear D. The CDR3 is 15 residues long. Deletions cut 2 bases from V and 0 bases from J, with 9 bases between. Per germline, CDR1 MNHEY and CDR2 SMNVEV (reference sequence). The CDR3 reads CASSLNPPSTDTQYF. Here the CDR3 DNA reads TGTGCCAGCAGTTTAAATCCCCCTAGCACAGATACGCAGTATTTT.

The chain recombines TRBV9 with TRBJ1-3, with 10 bases fitting TRBD1. Germline CDR1 reads SGDLS; CDR2 reads YYNGEE. The J segment lost 2 bases and the V segment lost 4 bases, leaving 6 bases of the junction unmatched. The CDR3 is made up of 16 amino acids. The CDR3 sequence is CASSLGTGVTGNTIYF. The CDR3 DNA sequence: TGTGCCAGCAGCCTTGGGACAGGGGTGACTGGAAACACCATATATTTT.

The CDR3 region is CASSSRRGSNEQFF. The CDR3 nucleotides are TGTGCCAGCAGTTCTCGGCGAGGGTCCAATGAGCAGTTCTTC. The chain combines TRBV6-2 or TRBV6-3 with TRBJ2-1, with TRBD2 as a possible D gene (5 bases). Between the trimmed V and J ends, which lost 4 bases and 6 bases, there was a span of 13 bases. Germline V gene lookup returns CDR1 MNHEY and CDR2 SVGEGT. The CDR3 runs 14 residues.